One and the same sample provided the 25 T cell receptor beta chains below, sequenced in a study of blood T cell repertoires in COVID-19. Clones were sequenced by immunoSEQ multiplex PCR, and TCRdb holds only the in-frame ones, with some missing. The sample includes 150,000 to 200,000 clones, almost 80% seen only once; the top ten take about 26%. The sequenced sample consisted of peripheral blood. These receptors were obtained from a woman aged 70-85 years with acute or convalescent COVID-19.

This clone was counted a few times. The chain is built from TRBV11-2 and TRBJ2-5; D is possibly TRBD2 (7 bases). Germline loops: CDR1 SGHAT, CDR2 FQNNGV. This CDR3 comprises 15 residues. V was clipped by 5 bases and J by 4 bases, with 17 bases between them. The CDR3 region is CASSPLRGRGETQYF. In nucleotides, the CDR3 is TGTGCCAGCAGCCCACTAAGGGGGAGGGGAGAGACCCAGTACTTC.

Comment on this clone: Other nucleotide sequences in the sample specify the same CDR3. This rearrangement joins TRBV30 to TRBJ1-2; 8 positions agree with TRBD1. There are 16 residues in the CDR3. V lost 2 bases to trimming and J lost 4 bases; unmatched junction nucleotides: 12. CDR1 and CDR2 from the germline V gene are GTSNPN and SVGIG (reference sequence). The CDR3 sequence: CAWSPTGGPLGYGYTF. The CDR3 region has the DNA TGTGCCTGGAGTCCTACAGGGGGACCTCTGGGCTATGGCTACACCTTC.

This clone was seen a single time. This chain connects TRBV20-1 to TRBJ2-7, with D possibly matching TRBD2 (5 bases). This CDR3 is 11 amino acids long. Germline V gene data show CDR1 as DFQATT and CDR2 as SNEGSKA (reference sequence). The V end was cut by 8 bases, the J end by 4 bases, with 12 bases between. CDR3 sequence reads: CSTSGTYEQYF. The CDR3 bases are TGCAGTACATCGGGAACGTACGAGCAGTACTTC.

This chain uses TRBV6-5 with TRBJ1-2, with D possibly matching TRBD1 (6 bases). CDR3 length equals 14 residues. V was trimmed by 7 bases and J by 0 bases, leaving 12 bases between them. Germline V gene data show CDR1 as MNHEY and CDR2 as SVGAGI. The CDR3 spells CASKEQGTNYGYTF. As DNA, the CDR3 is TGTGCCAGCAAAGAACAGGGCACTAACTATGGCTACACCTTC.

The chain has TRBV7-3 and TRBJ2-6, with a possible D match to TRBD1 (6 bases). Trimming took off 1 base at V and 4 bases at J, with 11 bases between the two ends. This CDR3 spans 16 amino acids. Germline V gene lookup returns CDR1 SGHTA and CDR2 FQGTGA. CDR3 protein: CASSLKGGSGANVLTF. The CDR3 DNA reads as TGTGCCAGCAGCTTAAAAGGGGGATCCGGGGCCAACGTCCTGACTTTC. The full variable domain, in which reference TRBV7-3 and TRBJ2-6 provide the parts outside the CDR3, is GAGVSQTPSNKVTEKGKYVELRCDPISGHTALYWYRQSLGQGPEFLIYFQGTGAADDSGLPNDRFFAVRPEGSVSTLKIQRTERGDSAVYLCASSLKGGSGANVLTFGAGSRLTVL.

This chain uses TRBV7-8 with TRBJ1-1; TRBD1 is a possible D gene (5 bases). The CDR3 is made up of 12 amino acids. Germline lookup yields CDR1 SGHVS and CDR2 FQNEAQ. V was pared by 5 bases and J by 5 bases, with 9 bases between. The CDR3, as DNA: TGTGCCAGCAGCCACCAGGGTACTGAAGCTTTCTTT. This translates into CASSHQGTEAFF.

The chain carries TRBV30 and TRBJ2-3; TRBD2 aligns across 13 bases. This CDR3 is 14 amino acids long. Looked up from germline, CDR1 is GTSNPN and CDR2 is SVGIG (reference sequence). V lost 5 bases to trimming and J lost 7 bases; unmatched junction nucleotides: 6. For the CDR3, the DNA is TGTGCCTGGGGACTAGCGGGAGTAGCGAATACGCAGTATTTT. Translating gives CAWGLAGVANTQYF.

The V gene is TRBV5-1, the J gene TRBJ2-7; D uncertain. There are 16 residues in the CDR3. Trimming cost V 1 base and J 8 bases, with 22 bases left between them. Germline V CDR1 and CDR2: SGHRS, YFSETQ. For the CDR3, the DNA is TGCGCCAGCAGCTTGAAGTCGAGTTCCGATCCTACGCAGCAGTACTTC. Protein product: CASSLKSSSDPTQQYF.

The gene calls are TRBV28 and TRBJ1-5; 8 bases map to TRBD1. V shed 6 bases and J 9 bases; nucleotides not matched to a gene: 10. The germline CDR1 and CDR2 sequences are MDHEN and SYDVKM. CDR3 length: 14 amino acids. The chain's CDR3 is CASSETGVSRPQHF. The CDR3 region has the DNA TGTGCCAGCAGCGAGACAGGGGTTAGTAGGCCCCAGCATTTT.

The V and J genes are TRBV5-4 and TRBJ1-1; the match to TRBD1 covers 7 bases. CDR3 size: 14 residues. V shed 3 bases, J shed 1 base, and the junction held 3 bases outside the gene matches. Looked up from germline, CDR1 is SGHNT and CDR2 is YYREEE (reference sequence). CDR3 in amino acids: CASSYRGGNTEAFF. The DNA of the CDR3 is TGTGCCAGCAGCTACAGGGGAGGGAACACTGAAGCTTTCTTT.

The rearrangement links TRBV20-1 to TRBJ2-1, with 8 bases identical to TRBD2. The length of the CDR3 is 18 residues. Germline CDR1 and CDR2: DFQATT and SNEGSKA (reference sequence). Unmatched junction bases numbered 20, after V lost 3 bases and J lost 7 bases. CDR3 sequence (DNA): TGCAGTGCTAGTGGCCTAGCGGGTGTTATAATGTGGAGGAATGAGCAGTTCTTC. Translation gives CSASGLAGVIMWRNEQFF.

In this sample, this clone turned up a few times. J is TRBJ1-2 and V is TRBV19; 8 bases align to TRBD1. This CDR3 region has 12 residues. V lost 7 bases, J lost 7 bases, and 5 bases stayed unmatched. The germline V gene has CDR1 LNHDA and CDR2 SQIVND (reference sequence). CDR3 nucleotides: TGTGCCAGTATACAGGGGGACGGTGGCTACACCTTC. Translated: CASIQGDGGYTF.

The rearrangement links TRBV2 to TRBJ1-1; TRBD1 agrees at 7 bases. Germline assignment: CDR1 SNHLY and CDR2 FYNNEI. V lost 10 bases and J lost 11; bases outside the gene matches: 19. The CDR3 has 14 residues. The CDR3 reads CATGQDELIDAAFF. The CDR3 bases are TGTGCCACCGGACAGGACGAACTGATCGACGCGGCTTTCTTT.

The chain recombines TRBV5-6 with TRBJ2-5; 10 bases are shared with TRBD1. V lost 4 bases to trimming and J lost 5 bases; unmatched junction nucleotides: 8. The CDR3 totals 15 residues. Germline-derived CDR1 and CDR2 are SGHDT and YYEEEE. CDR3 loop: CASSLRTGGLETQYF. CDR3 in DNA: TGTGCCAGCAGCCTCCGGACAGGGGGATTGGAGACCCAGTACTTC.

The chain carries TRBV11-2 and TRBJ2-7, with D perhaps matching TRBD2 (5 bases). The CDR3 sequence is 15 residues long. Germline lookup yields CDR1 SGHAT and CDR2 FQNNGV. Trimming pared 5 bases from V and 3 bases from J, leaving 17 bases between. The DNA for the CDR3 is TGTGCCAGCAGCCCCTCTAGCCGACCGGTCTACGAGCAGTACTTC. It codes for CASSPSSRPVYEQYF.

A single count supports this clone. The CDR3 protein is CASSQSPGGSTDTQYF. DNA of the CDR3: TGCGCCAGCAGTCAATCCCCGGGAGGGAGCACAGATACGCAGTATTTT. The chain carries TRBV23-1 and TRBJ2-3, with 8 bases lining up with TRBD2. TRBV23-1 is an ORF; its function is uncertain. CDR3 length: 16 residues. The ends lost 0 bases at V and 0 bases at J; junction bases unmatched: 2.

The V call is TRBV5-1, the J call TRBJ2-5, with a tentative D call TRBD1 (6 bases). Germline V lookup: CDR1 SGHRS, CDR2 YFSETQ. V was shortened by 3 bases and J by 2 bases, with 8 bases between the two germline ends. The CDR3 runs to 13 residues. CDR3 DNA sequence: TGCGCCAGCAGCTGGGACACTCAAGAGACCCAGTACTTC. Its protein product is CASSWDTQETQYF.

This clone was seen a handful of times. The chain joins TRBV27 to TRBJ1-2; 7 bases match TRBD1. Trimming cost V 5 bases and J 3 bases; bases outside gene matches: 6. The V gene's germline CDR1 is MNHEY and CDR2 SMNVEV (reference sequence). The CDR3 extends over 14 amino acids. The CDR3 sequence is CASSQDREDYGYTF. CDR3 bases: TGTGCCAGCAGTCAAGACAGGGAAGACTATGGCTACACCTTC.

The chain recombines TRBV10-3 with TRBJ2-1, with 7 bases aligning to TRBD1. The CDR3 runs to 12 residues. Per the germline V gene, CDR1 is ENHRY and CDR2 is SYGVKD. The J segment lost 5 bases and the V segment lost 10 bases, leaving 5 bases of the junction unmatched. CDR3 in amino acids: CATKDRNNEQFF. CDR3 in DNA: TGTGCCACTAAGGACAGGAACAATGAGCAGTTCTTC.

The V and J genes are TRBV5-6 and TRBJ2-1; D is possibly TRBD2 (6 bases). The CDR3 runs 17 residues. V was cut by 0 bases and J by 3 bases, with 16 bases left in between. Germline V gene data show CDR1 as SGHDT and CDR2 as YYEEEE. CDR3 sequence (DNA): TGTGCCAGCAGCTTGGAGGGACTTCCGGCCTTCTACAATGAGCAGTTCTTC. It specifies CASSLEGLPAFYNEQFF.

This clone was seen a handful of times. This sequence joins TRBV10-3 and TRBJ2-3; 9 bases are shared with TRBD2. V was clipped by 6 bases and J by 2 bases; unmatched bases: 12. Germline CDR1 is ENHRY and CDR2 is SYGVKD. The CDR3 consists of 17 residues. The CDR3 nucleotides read TGTGCCATCAGCCCGGGACTAGCAGGGGAGGACACAGATACGCAGTATTTT. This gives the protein CAISPGLAGEDTDTQYF.

CDR3 nucleotide sequence: TGTGCCAGCAGCCAAGGGAGCGGGGGTAACACCGGGGAGCTGTTTTTT. Translating gives CASSQGSGGNTGELFF. V usage is TRBV3-1 (or the pseudogene TRBV3-2) and J usage is TRBJ2-2, with TRBD2 matching over 8 bases. V lost 1 base and J lost 2; bases outside the gene matches: 3. Germline V CDR1 and CDR2: LGHDT, YNNKEL (reference sequence). This CDR3 is 16 amino acids long.

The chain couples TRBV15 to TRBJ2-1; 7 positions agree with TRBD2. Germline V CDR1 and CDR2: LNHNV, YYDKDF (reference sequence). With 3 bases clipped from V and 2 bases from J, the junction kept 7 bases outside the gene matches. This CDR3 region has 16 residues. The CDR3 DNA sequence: TGTGCCACCAGCAGGACCCGGCTAGCGGCCTACAATGAGCAGTTCTTC. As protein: CATSRTRLAAYNEQFF.

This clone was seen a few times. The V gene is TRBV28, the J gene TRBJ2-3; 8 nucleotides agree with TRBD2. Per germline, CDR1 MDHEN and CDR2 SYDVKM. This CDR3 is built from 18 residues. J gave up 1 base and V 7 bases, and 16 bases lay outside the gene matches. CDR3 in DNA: TGTGCCAGCACCCTTCATAGTATGCGGGAGGAAGGCACAGATACGCAGTATTTT. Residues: CASTLHSMREEGTDTQYF.

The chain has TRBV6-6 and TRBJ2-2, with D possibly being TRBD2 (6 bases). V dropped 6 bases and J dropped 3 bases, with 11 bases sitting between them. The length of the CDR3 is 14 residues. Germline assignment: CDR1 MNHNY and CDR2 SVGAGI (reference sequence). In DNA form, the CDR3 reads TGTGCCAGCAGCTCGGGACTGGACACCGGGGAGCTGTTTTTT. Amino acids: CASSSGLDTGELFF.